The T cell receptor beta chain under discussion was sequenced for a study of immune cell composition in non-small cell lung cancer. Comment on this clone: Its target is unknown.

Clones were sequenced by immunoSEQ multiplex PCR, and TCRdb holds only the in-frame ones, with some missing. The table lists about 10,000 clones, 55% to 75% of them singletons, with 8% to 9% in the top ten. There are 15 residues in the CDR3. Germline V gene sequence: CDR1 MDHEN, CDR2 SYDVKM. J gave up 6 bases and V 1 base, and 4 bases lay outside the gene matches. General study results and limits: Smoking pack-years did not significantly correlate with tumour TCR-beta clonality. Clones >0.5% enriched in tumour were rarer in adenocarcinoma (around 35%) than squamous (about 80%).

The specimen sequenced was lung tumor tissue. This clonotype was sampled from a human donor with non-small cell lung cancer. V usage is TRBV28 and J usage is TRBJ1-5, with 9 bases identical to TRBD1. Here the CDR3 DNA reads TGTGCCAGCAGTTTATCACAGGGGGCAGGTCAGCCCCAGCATTTT. Its protein product is CASSLSQGAGQPQHF.